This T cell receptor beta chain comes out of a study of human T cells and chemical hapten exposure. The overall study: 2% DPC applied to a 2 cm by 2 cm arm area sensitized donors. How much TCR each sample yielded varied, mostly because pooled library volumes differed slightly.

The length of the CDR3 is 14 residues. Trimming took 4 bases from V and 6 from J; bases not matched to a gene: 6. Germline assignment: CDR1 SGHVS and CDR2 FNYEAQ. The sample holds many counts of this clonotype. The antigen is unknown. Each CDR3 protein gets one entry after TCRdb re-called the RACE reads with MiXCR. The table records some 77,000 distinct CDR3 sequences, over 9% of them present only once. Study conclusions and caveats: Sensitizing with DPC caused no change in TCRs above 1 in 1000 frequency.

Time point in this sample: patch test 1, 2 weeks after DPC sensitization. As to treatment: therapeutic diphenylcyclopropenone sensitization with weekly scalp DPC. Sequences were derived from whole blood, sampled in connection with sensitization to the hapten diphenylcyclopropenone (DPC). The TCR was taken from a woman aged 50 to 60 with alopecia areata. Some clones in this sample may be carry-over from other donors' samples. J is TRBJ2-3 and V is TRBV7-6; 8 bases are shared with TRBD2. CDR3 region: CASSSRAGADTQYF. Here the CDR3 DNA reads TGTGCCAGCAGCTCGAGAGCGGGGGCGGATACGCAGTATTTT.